This T cell receptor beta chain was captured by sequencing in a study of blood T cell repertoires in COVID-19. About the study: Material from acute and convalescent COVID-19 was sourced from the United States, Italy and Spain. PBMCs, B-cell-depleted T cells, or T cells provided the cDNA or gDNA that made up the material.

The J segment lost 0 bases and the V segment lost 4 bases, leaving 4 bases of the junction unmatched. The CDR3 covers 14 residues. From germline, CDR1 is SGHRS and CDR2 YFSETQ. The authors' processing: Reference gene primer amplification yielded estimated nucleated cell counts. Generated by immunoSEQ multiplex PCR, the TCRdb table keeps only in-frame clones and is missing some. The DNA was the basis for D and trimming; V, J and clone size are from that table. The table has about 200,000 clones, around 90% seen once. Sample: peripheral blood. This sequence joins TRBV5-1 and TRBJ2-7; 7 bases are shared with TRBD2. The clonotype originates from a man aged 55 to 70 who had recovered from COVID-19. The CDR3 DNA reads TGCGCCAGCAGCCCGAGGACTAGCTCCTACGAGCAGTACTTC. As protein: CASSPRTSSYEQYF. The full variable domain, in which reference TRBV5-1 and TRBJ2-7 provide the parts outside the CDR3, is KAGVTQTPRYLIKTRGQQVTLSCSPISGHRSVSWYQQTPGQGLQFLFEYFSETQRNKGNFPGRFSGRQFSNSRSEMNVSTLELGDSALYLCASSPRTSSYEQYFGPGTRLTVT.